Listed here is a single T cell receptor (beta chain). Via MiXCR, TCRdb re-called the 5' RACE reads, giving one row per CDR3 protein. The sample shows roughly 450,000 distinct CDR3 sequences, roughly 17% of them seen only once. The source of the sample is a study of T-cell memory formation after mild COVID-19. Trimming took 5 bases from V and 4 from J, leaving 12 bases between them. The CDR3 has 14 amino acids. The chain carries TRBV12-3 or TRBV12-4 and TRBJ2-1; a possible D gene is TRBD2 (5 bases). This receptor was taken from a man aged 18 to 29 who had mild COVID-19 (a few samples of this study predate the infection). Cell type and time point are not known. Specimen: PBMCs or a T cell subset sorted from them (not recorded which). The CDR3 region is CASSPAWRYNEQFF. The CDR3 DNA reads TGTGCCAGCAGTCCTGCCTGGAGGTACAATGAGCAGTTCTTC.